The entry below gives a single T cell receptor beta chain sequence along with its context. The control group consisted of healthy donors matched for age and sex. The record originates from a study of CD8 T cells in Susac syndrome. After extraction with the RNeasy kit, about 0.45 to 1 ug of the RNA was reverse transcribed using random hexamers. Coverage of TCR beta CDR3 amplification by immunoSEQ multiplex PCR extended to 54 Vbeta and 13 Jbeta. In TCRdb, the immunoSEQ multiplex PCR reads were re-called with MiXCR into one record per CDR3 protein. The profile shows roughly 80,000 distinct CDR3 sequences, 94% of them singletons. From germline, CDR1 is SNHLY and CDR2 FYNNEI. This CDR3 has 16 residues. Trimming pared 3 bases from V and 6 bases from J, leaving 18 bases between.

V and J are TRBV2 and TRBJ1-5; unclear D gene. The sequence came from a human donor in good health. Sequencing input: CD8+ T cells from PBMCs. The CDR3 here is CASSDIFSVSGQPQHF. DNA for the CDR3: TGTGCCAGCAGTGATATATTCTCGGTTAGTGGTCAGCCCCAGCATTTT.